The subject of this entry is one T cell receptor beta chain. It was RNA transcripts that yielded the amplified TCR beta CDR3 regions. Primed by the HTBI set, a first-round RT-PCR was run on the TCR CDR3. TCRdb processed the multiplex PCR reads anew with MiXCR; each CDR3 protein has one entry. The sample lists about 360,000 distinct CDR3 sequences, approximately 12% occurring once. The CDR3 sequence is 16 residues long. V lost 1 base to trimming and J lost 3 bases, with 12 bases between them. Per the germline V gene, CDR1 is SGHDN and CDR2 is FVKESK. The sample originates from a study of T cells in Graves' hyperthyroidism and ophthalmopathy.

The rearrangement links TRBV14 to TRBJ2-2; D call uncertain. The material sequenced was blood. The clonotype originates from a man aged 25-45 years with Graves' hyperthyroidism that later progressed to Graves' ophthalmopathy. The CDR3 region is CASSQGEVGYTGELFF. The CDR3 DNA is TGTGCCAGCAGCCAAGGAGAAGTTGGGTACACCGGGGAGCTGTTTTTT.